Listed below are T cell receptor beta chains from one sample, sequenced in a study of blood T cell repertoires in COVID-19. The protocol was immunoSEQ multiplex PCR, while the TCRdb copy is restricted to in-frame clones and leaves out a portion. The repertoire consists of roughly 230,000 clones, with under 90% occurring once and the leading ten covering almost 4%. Sequencing used PBMCs or T cells enriched from blood (not recorded which). All receptors derive from a woman between 25 and 40 years old with acute COVID-19. Each CDR3 is given with its conserved first and last residue. The order of the fields is clone size, V gene, J gene, D gene, CDR3 protein, CDR3 DNA. The D gene is left open where the match is weak. The size of a clone is reported for some rows only, either as once, few or many, or as a class for expanded clones.

abundance: -; v_gene: TRBV3-1/TRBV3-2; j_gene: TRBJ2-7; d_gene: -; CDR3aa: CASSQDLGTLYEQYF; CDR3nt: TGTGCCAGCAGCCAAGATCTTGGGACACTCTACGAGCAGTACTTC
abundance: -; v_gene: TRBV30; j_gene: TRBJ1-2; d_gene: TRBD1; CDR3aa: CAWEQGGYGYTF; CDR3nt: TGTGCCTGGGAACAGGGGGGGTATGGCTACACCTTC
abundance: -; v_gene: TRBV5-1; j_gene: TRBJ1-1; d_gene: TRBD1; CDR3aa: CASSSGGGGTEAFF; CDR3nt: TGCGCCAGCAGCTCAGGGGGCGGGGGCACTGAAGCTTTCTTT
abundance: -; v_gene: TRBV18; j_gene: TRBJ1-4; d_gene: -; CDR3aa: CASSPGEKLFF; CDR3nt: TGTGCCAGCTCACCGGGCGAAAAACTGTTTTTT
abundance: -; v_gene: TRBV11-2; j_gene: TRBJ2-2; d_gene: TRBD2; CDR3aa: CASSFRGGWNTGELFF; CDR3nt: TGTGCCAGCAGTTTTCGCGGGGGGTGGAACACCGGGGAGCTGTTTTTT
abundance: -; v_gene: TRBV6-5; j_gene: TRBJ2-1; d_gene: TRBD2; CDR3aa: CASSTAGGRGQFF; CDR3nt: TGTGCCAGCAGCACTGCGGGGGGGCGAGGGCAGTTCTTC
abundance: -; v_gene: TRBV3-1/TRBV3-2; j_gene: TRBJ1-6; d_gene: -; CDR3aa: CASSPRTNSPLHF; CDR3nt: TGTGCCAGCAGCCCCCGGACAAATTCACCCCTCCACTTT
abundance: -; v_gene: TRBV3-1/TRBV3-2; j_gene: TRBJ1-4; d_gene: -; CDR3aa: CASSQGLPGNNEKLFF; CDR3nt: TGTGCCAGCAGCCAAGGCCTACCGGGGAATAATGAAAAACTGTTTTTT
abundance: -; v_gene: TRBV18; j_gene: TRBJ2-7; d_gene: -; CDR3aa: CASSPRGDSLAYEQYF; CDR3nt: TGTGCCAGCTCACCACGCGGGGACTCCCTCGCCTACGAGCAGTACTTC
abundance: -; v_gene: TRBV7-5; j_gene: TRBJ1-3; d_gene: -; CDR3aa: CARSSPDIISGNTIYF; CDR3nt: TGTGCCAGAAGCTCTCCCGACATTATCTCTGGAAACACCATATATTTT
abundance: -; v_gene: TRBV5-5; j_gene: TRBJ2-2; d_gene: TRBD2; CDR3aa: CASSPGGANTGELFF; CDR3nt: TGTGCCAGCAGCCCGGGGGGGGCGAACACCGGGGAGCTGTTTTTT
abundance: -; v_gene: TRBV18; j_gene: TRBJ1-3; d_gene: TRBD1; CDR3aa: CASSPRSPTGTGSPSGGNTIYF; CDR3nt: TGTGCCAGCTCACCACGATCCCCAACCGGGACAGGGTCTCCGTCGGGCGGAAACACCATATATTTT
abundance: -; v_gene: TRBV18; j_gene: TRBJ1-4; d_gene: -; CDR3aa: CASSPNGVQGEKLFF; CDR3nt: TGTGCCAGCTCACCAAACGGGGTCCAGGGGGAAAAACTGTTTTTT
abundance: -; v_gene: TRBV19; j_gene: TRBJ1-4; d_gene: TRBD1; CDR3aa: CASAGQGDEKLFF; CDR3nt: TGTGCCAGTGCAGGACAGGGTGATGAAAAACTGTTTTTT
abundance: -; v_gene: TRBV9; j_gene: TRBJ1-6; d_gene: TRBD1; CDR3aa: CASSVEGQANSPLHF; CDR3nt: TGTGCCAGCAGCGTAGAGGGACAGGCGAATTCACCCCTCCACTTT
abundance: -; v_gene: TRBV7-2; j_gene: TRBJ1-1; d_gene: TRBD1; CDR3aa: CASSFDRGNTEAFF; CDR3nt: TGTGCCAGCAGCTTCGACAGGGGGAACACTGAAGCTTTCTTT
abundance: once; v_gene: TRBV3-1/TRBV3-2; j_gene: TRBJ2-2; d_gene: TRBD2; CDR3aa: CASSPLAVNTGELFF; CDR3nt: TGTGCCAGCAGCCCACTAGCGGTAAACACCGGGGAGCTGTTTTTT
abundance: -; v_gene: TRBV12-3/TRBV12-4; j_gene: TRBJ1-2; d_gene: -; CDR3aa: CASSLGGLYGYTF; CDR3nt: TGTGCCAGCAGTTTAGGGGGGCTCTATGGCTACACCTTC
abundance: -; v_gene: TRBV28; j_gene: TRBJ2-7; d_gene: TRBD2; CDR3aa: CASSLMRGGSKFTYEQYF; CDR3nt: TGTGCCAGCAGTTTGATGAGGGGAGGGTCCAAATTTACCTACGAGCAGTACTTC
abundance: -; v_gene: TRBV11-2; j_gene: TRBJ1-2; d_gene: TRBD1; CDR3aa: CASSPFRTGGTYGYTF; CDR3nt: TGTGCCAGCAGCCCCTTTCGGACAGGGGGCACCTATGGCTACACCTTC
abundance: -; v_gene: TRBV19; j_gene: TRBJ1-2; d_gene: -; CDR3aa: CASSMQAVDYGYTF; CDR3nt: TGTGCCAGTAGTATGCAGGCAGTTGACTATGGCTACACCTTC